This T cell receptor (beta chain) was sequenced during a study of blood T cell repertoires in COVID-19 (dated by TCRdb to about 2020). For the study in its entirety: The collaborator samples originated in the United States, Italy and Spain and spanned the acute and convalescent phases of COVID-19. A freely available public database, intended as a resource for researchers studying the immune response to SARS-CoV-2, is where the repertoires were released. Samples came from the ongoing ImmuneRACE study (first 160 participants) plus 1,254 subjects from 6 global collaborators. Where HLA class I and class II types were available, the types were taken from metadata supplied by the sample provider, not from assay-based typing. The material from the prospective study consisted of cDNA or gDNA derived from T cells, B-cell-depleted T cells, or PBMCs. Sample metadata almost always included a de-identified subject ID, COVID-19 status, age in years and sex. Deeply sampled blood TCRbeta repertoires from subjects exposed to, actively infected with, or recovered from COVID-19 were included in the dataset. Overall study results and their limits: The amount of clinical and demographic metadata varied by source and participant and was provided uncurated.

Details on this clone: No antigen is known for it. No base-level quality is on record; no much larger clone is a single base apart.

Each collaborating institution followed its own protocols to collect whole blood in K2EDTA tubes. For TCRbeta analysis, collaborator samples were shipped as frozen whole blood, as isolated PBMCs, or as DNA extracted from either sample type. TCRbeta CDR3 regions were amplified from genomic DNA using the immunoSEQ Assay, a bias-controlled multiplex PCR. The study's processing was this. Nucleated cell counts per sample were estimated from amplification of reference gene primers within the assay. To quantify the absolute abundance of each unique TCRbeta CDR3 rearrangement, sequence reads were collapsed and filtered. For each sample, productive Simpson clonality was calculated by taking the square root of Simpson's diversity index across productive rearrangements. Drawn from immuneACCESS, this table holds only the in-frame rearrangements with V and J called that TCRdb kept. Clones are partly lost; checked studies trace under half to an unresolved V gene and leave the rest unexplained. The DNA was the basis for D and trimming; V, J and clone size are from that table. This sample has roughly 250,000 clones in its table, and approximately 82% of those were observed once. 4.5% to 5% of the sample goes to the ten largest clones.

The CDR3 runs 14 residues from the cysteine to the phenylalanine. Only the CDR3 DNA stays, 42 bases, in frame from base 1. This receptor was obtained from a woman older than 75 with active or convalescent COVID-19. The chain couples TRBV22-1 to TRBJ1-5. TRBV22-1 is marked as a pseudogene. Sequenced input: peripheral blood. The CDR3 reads CPGSGGGSNQPQHF. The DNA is TGTCCTGGGAGCGGCGGGGGGAGCAATCAGCCCCAGCATTTT.